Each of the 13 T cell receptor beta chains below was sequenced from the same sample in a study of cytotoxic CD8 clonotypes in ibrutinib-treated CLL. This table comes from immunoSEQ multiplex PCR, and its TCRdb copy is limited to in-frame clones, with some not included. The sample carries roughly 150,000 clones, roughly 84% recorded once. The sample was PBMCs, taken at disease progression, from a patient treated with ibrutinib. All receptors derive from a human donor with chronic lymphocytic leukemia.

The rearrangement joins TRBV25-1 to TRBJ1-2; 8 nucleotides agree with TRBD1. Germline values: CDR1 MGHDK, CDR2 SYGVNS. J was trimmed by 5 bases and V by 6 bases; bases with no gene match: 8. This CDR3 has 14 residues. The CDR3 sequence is CASRKQGQEYGYTF. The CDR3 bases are TGTGCCAGCAGAAAACAGGGACAGGAGTATGGCTACACCTTC.

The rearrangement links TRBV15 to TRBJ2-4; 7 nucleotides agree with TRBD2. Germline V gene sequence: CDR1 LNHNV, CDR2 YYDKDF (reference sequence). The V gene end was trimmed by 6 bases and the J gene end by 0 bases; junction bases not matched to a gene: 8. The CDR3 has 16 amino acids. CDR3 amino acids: CATSPGGGLAKNIQYF. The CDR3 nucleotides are TGTGCCACCAGTCCCGGCGGGGGACTAGCCAAAAACATTCAGTACTTC.

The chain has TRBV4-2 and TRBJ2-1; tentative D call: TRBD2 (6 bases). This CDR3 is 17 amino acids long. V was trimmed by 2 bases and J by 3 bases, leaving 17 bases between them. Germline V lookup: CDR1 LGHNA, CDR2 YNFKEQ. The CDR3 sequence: CASSQPERSGLYNEQFF. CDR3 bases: TGTGCCAGCAGCCAACCGGAACGTAGCGGACTCTACAATGAGCAGTTCTTC.

DNA of the CDR3: TGTGCCAGCAGTGACCGGGGACTAGCGGGAGGGATGGGCTACGAGCAGTACTTC. It yields the protein CASSDRGLAGGMGYEQYF. The chain joins TRBV6-1 to TRBJ2-7; 16 bases are shared with TRBD2. This CDR3 contains 18 residues. The V gene end was trimmed by 3 bases and the J gene end by 3 bases; junction bases not matched to a gene: 8. CDR1 and CDR2 from the germline V gene are MNHNS and SASEGT.

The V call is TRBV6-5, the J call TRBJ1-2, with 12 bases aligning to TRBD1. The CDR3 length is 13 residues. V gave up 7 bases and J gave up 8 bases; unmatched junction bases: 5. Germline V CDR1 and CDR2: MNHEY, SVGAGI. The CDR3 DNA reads TGTGCCAGCAACACCGGGACAGGGGGCGGCTACACCTTC. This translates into CASNTGTGGGYTF.

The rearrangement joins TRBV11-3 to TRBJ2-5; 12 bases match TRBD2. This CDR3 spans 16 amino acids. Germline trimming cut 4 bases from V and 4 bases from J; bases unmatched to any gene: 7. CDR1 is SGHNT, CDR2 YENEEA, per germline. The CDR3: CASSSTTSGSSETQYF. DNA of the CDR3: TGTGCCAGCAGCTCCACGACTAGCGGGAGTTCAGAGACCCAGTACTTC.

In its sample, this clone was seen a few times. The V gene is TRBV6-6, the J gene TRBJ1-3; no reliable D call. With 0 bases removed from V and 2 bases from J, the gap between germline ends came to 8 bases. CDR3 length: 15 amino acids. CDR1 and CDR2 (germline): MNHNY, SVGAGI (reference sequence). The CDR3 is CASSYSSLPGNTIYF. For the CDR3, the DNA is TGTGCCAGCAGTTACTCGTCGCTCCCTGGAAACACCATATATTTT.

CDR3: CASGFMDRGAEAFF. The CDR3 DNA reads TGTGCTAGTGGTTTTATGGACAGGGGCGCTGAAGCTTTCTTT. The J gene is TRBJ1-1, the V gene TRBV12-5, with TRBD1 matching over 9 bases. Trimming took 3 bases from V and 6 from J; bases not matched to a gene: 5. Germline V gene lookup returns CDR1 LGHNT and CDR2 FRNRAP. The CDR3 runs to 14 residues.

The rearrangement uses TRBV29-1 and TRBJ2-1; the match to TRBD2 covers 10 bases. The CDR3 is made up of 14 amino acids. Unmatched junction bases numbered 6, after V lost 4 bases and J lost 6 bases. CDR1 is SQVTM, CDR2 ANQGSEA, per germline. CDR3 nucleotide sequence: TGCAGCGTTGCATCAGCGGGAGGGTTCAATGAGCAGTTCTTC. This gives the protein CSVASAGGFNEQFF.

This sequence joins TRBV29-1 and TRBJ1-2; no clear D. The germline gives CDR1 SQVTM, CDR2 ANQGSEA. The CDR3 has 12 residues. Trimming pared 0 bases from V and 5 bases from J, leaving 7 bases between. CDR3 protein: CSVEDDGYGYTF. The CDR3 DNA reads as TGCAGCGTTGAAGATGACGGATATGGCTACACCTTC. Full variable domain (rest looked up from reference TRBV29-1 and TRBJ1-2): SAVISQKPSRDICQRGTSLTIQCQVDSQVTMMFWYRQQPGQSLTLIATANQGSEATYESGFVIDKFPISRPNLTFSTLTVSNMSPEDSSIYLCSVEDDGYGYTFGSGTRLTVV.

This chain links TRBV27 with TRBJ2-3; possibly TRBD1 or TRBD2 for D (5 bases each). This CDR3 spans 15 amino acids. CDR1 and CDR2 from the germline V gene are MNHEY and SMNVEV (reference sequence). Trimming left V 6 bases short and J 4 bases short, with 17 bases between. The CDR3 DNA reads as TGTGCCAGCAGCCAATGGGGCAGGGAGTCAGATACGCAGTATTTT. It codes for CASSQWGRESDTQYF.

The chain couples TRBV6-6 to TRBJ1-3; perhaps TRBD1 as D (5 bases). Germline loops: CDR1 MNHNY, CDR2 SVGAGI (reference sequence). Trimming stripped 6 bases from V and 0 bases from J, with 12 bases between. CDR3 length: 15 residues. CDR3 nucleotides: TGTGCCAGCAGGTTCGACGGGGCCTCTGGAAACACCATATATTTT. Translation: CASRFDGASGNTIYF.

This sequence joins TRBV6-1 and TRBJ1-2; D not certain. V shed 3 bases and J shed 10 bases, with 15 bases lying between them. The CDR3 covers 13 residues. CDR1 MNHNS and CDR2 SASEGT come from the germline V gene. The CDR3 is CASSDRHKQLYTF. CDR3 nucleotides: TGTGCCAGCAGTGACCGACACAAACAACTCTACACCTTC.